A single sample is the source of the 24 T cell receptor beta chains below, sequenced in a study of Ad26.COV2.S vaccination and SARS-CoV-2 variants. Using immunoSEQ multiplex PCR, the repertoire was profiled, and TCRdb retains in-frame clones only, with some absent. The sample contains 440,000 or so clones, roughly nine tenths of which appear only once. Documented treatment: around 19 received Ad26.COV2.S at low or high dose, single or two shots; about 5 received placebo; per-sample allocation not given. The study sampled participants on day 63 after the first vaccine or placebo injection. The starting material was peripheral blood, obtained in a trial of Ad26.COV2.S vaccine versus placebo. The receptors were sampled from a person aged 18-60 years who received the Ad26.COV2.S COVID-19 vaccine or a placebo.

The J gene is TRBJ1-4, the V gene TRBV2; D possibly corresponds to TRBD1 (6 bases). V was pared by 2 bases and J by 7 bases, with 14 bases between. Germline V CDR1 and CDR2: SNHLY, FYNNEI. The CDR3 sequence is 15 residues long. CDR3 residues: CASSETGGIGEKLFF. CDR3 DNA: TGTGCCAGCAGTGAAACCGGGGGCATCGGTGAAAAACTGTTTTTT.

The chain couples TRBV19 to TRBJ2-7, with 11 bases identical to TRBD1. The CDR3 spans 18 residues. Germline V gives CDR1 LNHDA, CDR2 SQIVND (reference sequence). V lost 1 base to trimming and J lost 0 bases; unmatched junction nucleotides: 8. The CDR3 region has the DNA TGTGCCAGTAGTATAGGTTTCATCGGGACAGGGGGCTCCTACGAGCAGTACTTC. As protein: CASSIGFIGTGGSYEQYF.

The chain has TRBV19 and TRBJ1-2; D is undetermined. This CDR3 contains 13 residues. Trimming took off 6 bases at V and 8 bases at J, with 16 bases between the two ends. Germline V gives CDR1 LNHDA, CDR2 SQIVND (reference sequence). The CDR3 DNA follows: TGTGCCAGTAGCCGTCGACGAGCGGAGGGCTACACCTTC. It yields the protein CASSRRRAEGYTF.

J is TRBJ2-4 and V is TRBV13; D may be TRBD1 (6 bases). This CDR3 is 15 amino acids long. V was clipped by 5 bases and J by 0 bases, with 11 bases between them. From germline, CDR1 is PRHDT and CDR2 FYEKMQ (reference sequence). The CDR3 spells CASSGQTIAKNIQYF. The CDR3 region has the DNA TGTGCCAGCAGCGGACAGACTATAGCCAAAAACATTCAGTACTTC.

The rearrangement joins TRBV18 to TRBJ1-1; no firm D call. This CDR3 has 13 amino acids. The V end was cut by 3 bases, the J end by 9 bases, with 14 bases between. Germline-derived CDR1 and CDR2 are KGHSH and LQKENI. DNA for the CDR3: TGTGCCAGCTCACCGACACGGTTGAAGAAAGCTTTCTTT. Amino acids: CASSPTRLKKAFF.

The chain carries TRBV29-1 and TRBJ2-5; TRBD1 agrees at 7 bases. The V gene end was trimmed by 4 bases and the J gene end by 5 bases; junction bases not matched to a gene: 4. Germline loops: CDR1 SQVTM, CDR2 ANQGSEA. The length of the CDR3 is 12 residues. The CDR3 sequence: CSVVAQGETQYF. The CDR3 DNA follows: TGCAGCGTTGTAGCACAGGGGGAGACCCAGTACTTC.

CDR3 residues: CAGRTGHGYTF. The CDR3 nucleotides are TGCGCCGGACGGACAGGGCATGGCTACACCTTC. V is TRBV10-2 and J is TRBJ1-2, with TRBD1 matching 8 bases. Germline V gene lookup returns CDR1 WSHSY and CDR2 SAAADI. The CDR3 runs 11 residues. J gave up 6 bases and V 11 bases, and 5 bases lay outside the gene matches.

The genes are TRBV6-5 and TRBJ2-1; D is possibly TRBD2 (5 bases). Trimming took off 7 bases at V and 3 bases at J, with 10 bases between the two ends. The CDR3 extends over 13 amino acids. CDR1 is MNHEY and CDR2 is SVGAGI in the germline V gene. The CDR3 region has the DNA TGTGCCAGCAACGGGGTGGGCTACAATGAGCAGTTCTTC. Its translation is CASNGVGYNEQFF.

This clone has just one count. This sequence joins TRBV28 and TRBJ2-5, with TRBD2 matching 10 bases. V shed 7 bases, J shed 2 bases, and the junction held 7 bases outside the gene matches. The germline CDR1 and CDR2 sequences are MDHEN and SYDVKM. There are 15 residues in the CDR3. The chain's CDR3 is CASKPGLAWQETQYF. The DNA of the CDR3 is TGTGCCAGCAAGCCGGGACTAGCGTGGCAAGAGACCCAGTACTTC.

This chain links TRBV6-6 with TRBJ1-4; 9 bases line up with TRBD1. V lost 2 bases, J lost 7 bases, and 5 bases stayed unmatched. CDR1 is MNHNY and CDR2 is SVGAGI in the germline V gene (reference sequence). This CDR3 is built from 15 residues. In nucleotides, the CDR3 is TGTGCCAGCAGTTACACCCCGGGACAGGGTGAAAAACTGTTTTTT. This translates into CASSYTPGQGEKLFF.

V and J are TRBV28 and TRBJ1-5; D remains unclear. The CDR3 extends over 13 amino acids. CDR1 and CDR2 from the germline V gene are MDHEN and SYDVKM. V was trimmed by 8 bases and J by 2 bases, leaving 10 bases between them. The CDR3 DNA follows: TGTGCCAGCCTGGGGAGCCGCAATCAGCCCCAGCATTTT. Amino acids: CASLGSRNQPQHF.

The chain joins TRBV15 to TRBJ1-2, with D possibly being TRBD1 (6 bases). Germline values: CDR1 LNHNV, CDR2 YYDKDF (reference sequence). The CDR3 sequence is 15 residues long. Trimming cost V 2 bases and J 4 bases, with 14 bases left between them. The CDR3 is CATSRNRPTGYGYTF. The CDR3 nucleotides are TGTGCCACCAGCAGAAATAGACCGACAGGCTATGGCTACACCTTC.

V usage is TRBV4-3 and J usage is TRBJ2-2; 7 positions agree with TRBD1. V lost 4 bases and J lost 8; bases outside the gene matches: 10. The germline gives CDR1 LGHNA, CDR2 YSLEER. The CDR3 loop spans 15 amino acids. CDR3 amino acids: CASSLMRGPFGELFF. As DNA, the CDR3 is TGCGCCAGCAGCCTGATGAGGGGGCCGTTTGGGGAGCTGTTTTTT.

This chain joins TRBV28 and TRBJ2-2; TRBD2 is a possible D gene (6 bases). V lost 4 bases, J lost 4 bases, and 10 bases lay in between. CDR1 and CDR2 (germline): MDHEN, SYDVKM. This CDR3 is 14 amino acids long. The CDR3 sequence is CASSSLAITGELFF. The CDR3, as DNA: TGTGCCAGCAGTTCTCTAGCGATCACCGGGGAGCTGTTTTTT.

This chain joins TRBV7-9 and TRBJ1-4, with D tentatively TRBD1 (5 bases). The CDR3 has 15 amino acids. V dropped 2 bases and J dropped 6 bases, with 13 bases sitting between them. The germline gives CDR1 SEHNR, CDR2 FQNEAQ (reference sequence). CDR3 sequence (DNA): TGTGCCAGCAGCTTAAGTCGGGGCGGTGATGAAAAACTGTTTTTT. It specifies CASSLSRGGDEKLFF.

The chain recombines TRBV15 with TRBJ2-7, with 12 bases lining up with TRBD1. The V gene end was trimmed by 3 bases and the J gene end by 5 bases; junction bases not matched to a gene: 8. The CDR3 length is 16 residues. The germline V gene has CDR1 LNHNV and CDR2 YYDKDF (reference sequence). The DNA for the CDR3 is TGTGCCACCAGCAGGGCGGTGGGACAGGGGGCCCACGAGCAGTACTTC. Protein: CATSRAVGQGAHEQYF.

The chain joins TRBV6-5 to TRBJ2-7; D call uncertain. The germline V gene encodes CDR1 MNHEY and CDR2 SVGAGI. This CDR3 spans 15 amino acids. V lost 4 bases and J 3 bases, leaving 16 bases between the germline ends. The CDR3 sequence is CASSSSFGSYYEQYF. CDR3 DNA: TGTGCCAGCAGTTCTTCATTCGGCAGTTACTACGAGCAGTACTTC.

The V call is TRBV7-8, the J call TRBJ1-3, with D possibly being TRBD1 (5 bases). V was trimmed by 1 base and J by 7 bases, leaving 17 bases between them. CDR1 is SGHVS, CDR2 FQNEAQ, per germline. There are 16 residues in the CDR3. The CDR3 is CASSLGGVRFGNTIYF. In DNA, the CDR3 is TGTGCCAGCAGCTTAGGGGGGGTCCGGTTCGGGAACACCATATATTTT.

The chain links TRBV7-9 to TRBJ1-3; TRBD1 matches at 8 bases. V lost 5 bases and J lost 3; bases outside the gene matches: 3. Germline V gene sequence: CDR1 SEHNR, CDR2 FQNEAQ (reference sequence). The CDR3 extends over 14 amino acids. CDR3 DNA sequence: TGTGCCAGCAGCAAGGACAGGGTTGGAAACACCATATATTTT. Amino acids: CASSKDRVGNTIYF. The full variable domain, in which reference TRBV7-9 and TRBJ1-3 provide the parts outside the CDR3, is DTGVSQNPRHKITKRGQNVTFRCDPISEHNRLYWYRQTLGQGPEFLTYFQNEAQLEKSRLLSDRFSAERPKGSFSTLEIQRTEQGDSAMYLCASSKDRVGNTIYFGEGSWLTVV.

The V call is TRBV5-5, the J call TRBJ1-4; tentatively, D is TRBD1 (5 bases). There are 16 residues in the CDR3. V was trimmed by 9 bases and J by 5 bases, leaving 23 bases between them. Looked up from germline, CDR1 is SGHKS and CDR2 is YYEKEE (reference sequence). CDR3 nucleotides: TGTGCCACCCAGCTTTCTGGGGCAGGGCAAAATGAAAAACTGTTTTTT. Encoded protein: CATQLSGAGQNEKLFF.

This clone was found a few times. This chain uses TRBV25-1 with TRBJ1-2, with 7 nucleotides matching TRBD1. J was trimmed by 4 bases and V by 4 bases; bases with no gene match: 3. Germline values: CDR1 MGHDK, CDR2 SYGVNS. The CDR3 sequence is 13 residues long. Written as DNA, the CDR3 is TGTGCCAGCAGTGCGACAGGGATCTATGGCTACACCTTC. Translated: CASSATGIYGYTF.

This clone was seen just once. This rearrangement joins TRBV6-8 to TRBJ1-1; 7 bases are a match to TRBD1. The CDR3 covers 19 residues. Germline-derived CDR1 and CDR2 are MNHGY and SAAAGT. V lost 2 bases, J lost 0 bases, and 15 bases stayed unmatched. Written as DNA, the CDR3 is TGTGCCAGCAGTTACAGGGTCTTTAGGGGGCGCGTCGTGAACACTGAAGCTTTCTTT. This gives the protein CASSYRVFRGRVVNTEAFF.

The chain combines TRBV9 with TRBJ2-2; tentative D call: TRBD1 (5 bases). The CDR3 totals 15 residues. The ends were cut back, 4 bases at V and 3 bases at J, with 13 bases in the middle. The germline CDR1 and CDR2 sequences are SGDLS and YYNGEE. CDR3 in DNA: TGTGCCAGCAGCCCCTCGACAGCATACACCGGGGAGCTGTTTTTT. Residues: CASSPSTAYTGELFF.

V is TRBV7-9 and J is TRBJ2-7; D is unclear. Germline V gene data show CDR1 as SEHNR and CDR2 as FQNEAQ (reference sequence). V lost 7 bases and J lost 5, with 18 bases in between. There are 14 residues in the CDR3. The CDR3 DNA follows: TGTGCCAGCACTTTTATGGGTAATCCGAACGAGCAGTACTTC. This translates into CASTFMGNPNEQYF.